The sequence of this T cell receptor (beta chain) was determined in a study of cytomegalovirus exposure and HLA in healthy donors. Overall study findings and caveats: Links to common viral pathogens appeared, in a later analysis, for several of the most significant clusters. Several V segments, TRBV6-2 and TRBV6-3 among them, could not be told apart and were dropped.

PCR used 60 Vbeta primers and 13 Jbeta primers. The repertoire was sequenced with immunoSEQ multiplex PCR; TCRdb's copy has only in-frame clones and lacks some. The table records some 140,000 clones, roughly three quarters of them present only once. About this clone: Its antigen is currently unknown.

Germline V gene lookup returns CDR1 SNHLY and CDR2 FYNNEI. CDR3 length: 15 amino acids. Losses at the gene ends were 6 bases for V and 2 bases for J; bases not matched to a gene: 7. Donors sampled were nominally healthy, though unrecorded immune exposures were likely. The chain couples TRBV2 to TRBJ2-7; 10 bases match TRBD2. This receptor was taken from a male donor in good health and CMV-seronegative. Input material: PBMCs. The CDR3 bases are TGTGCCAGCAGGACCCGCCTAGCGGGGGCCTACGAGCAGTACTTC. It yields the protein CASRTRLAGAYEQYF.